The following is a TCR beta chain sequence with its context. The antigen remains undetermined. This sample is drawn from a study of brain T cells in children with intractable seizures. Study outcomes and limitations: Clones missing pre-surgery may reflect undersampling of that blood sample.

TCRdb's table, derived via immunoSEQ multiplex PCR, lists solely in-frame clones and lacks some. In the table there are about 340,000 clones, over 90% of which are singletons. The time point: blood from clinic visit 5 months post-surgery; TSC patient then seizure free. Surgery cases with the highest brain T cell transcript signatures were chosen for sequencing. Patients received at least one anti-epileptic drug before surgery. CDR1 and CDR2 from the germline V gene are SGHRS and YFSETQ. V was clipped by 4 bases and J by 7 bases; unmatched bases: 11. The CDR3 spans 15 residues. The specimen comprised peripheral blood, sampled roughly 5 months after surgery. The gene calls are TRBV5-1 and TRBJ2-1; the match to TRBD1 covers 7 bases. The receptor was isolated from a boy under two years old with tuberous sclerosis and intractable seizures. DNA of the CDR3: TGCGCCAGCAGCCCCTGGGACCGCAGGGGGAATGAGCAGTTCTTC. This sequence encodes CASSPWDRRGNEQFF.